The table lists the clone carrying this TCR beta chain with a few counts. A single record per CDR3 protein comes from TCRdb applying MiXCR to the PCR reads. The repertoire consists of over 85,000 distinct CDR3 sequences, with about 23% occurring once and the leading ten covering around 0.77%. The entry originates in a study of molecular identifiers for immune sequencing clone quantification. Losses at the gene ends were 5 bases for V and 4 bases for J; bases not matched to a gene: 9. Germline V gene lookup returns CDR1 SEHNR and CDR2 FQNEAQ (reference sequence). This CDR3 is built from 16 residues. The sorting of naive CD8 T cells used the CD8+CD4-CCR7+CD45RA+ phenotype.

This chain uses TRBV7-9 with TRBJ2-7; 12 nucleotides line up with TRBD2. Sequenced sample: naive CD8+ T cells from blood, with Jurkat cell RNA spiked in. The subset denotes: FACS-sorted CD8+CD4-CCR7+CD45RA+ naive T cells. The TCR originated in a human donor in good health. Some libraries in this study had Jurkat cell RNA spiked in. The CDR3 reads CASSPQTSGSLYEQYF. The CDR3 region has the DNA TGTGCCAGCAGCCCACAGACTAGCGGGAGTCTTTACGAGCAGTACTTC.